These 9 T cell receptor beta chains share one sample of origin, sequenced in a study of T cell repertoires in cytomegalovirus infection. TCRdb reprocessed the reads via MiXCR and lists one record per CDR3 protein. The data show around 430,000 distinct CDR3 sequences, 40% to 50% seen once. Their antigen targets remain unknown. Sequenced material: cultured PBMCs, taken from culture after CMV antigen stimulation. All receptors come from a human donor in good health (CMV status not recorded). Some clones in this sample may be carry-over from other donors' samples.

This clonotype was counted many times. This CDR3 is CASSSRYNEQFF. CDR3 nucleotide sequence: TGTGCCAGCAGCTCGCGGTATAATGAGCAGTTCTTC. The V and J genes are TRBV7-2 and TRBJ2-1; D unresolved. V was shortened by 4 bases and J by 7 bases, with 8 bases between the two germline ends. CDR1 SGHTA and CDR2 FQGNSA come from the germline V gene. The CDR3 runs to 12 residues.

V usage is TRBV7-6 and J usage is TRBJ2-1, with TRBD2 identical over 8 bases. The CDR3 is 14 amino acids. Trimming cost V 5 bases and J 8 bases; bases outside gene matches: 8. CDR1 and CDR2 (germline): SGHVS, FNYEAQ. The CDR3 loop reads CASSPAGLADEQFF. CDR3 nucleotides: TGTGCCAGCAGCCCAGCTGGACTAGCTGATGAGCAGTTCTTC. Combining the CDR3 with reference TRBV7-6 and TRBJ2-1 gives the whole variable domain GAGVSQSPRYKVTKRGQDVALRCDPISGHVSLYWYRQALGQGPEFLTYFNYEAQQDKSGLPNDRFSAERPEGSISTLTIQRTEQRDSAMYRCASSPAGLADEQFFGPGTRLTVL.

The CDR3 bases are TGTGCCAGCAGCCTTACAGGAGCGATGAACACTGAAGCTTTCTTT. Amino acid sequence: CASSLTGAMNTEAFF. This chain links TRBV5-6 with TRBJ1-1; possible D gene TRBD1, 5 bases. The CDR3 has 15 residues. Trimming took off 4 bases at V and 0 bases at J, with 13 bases between the two ends. Germline loops: CDR1 SGHDT, CDR2 YYEEEE.

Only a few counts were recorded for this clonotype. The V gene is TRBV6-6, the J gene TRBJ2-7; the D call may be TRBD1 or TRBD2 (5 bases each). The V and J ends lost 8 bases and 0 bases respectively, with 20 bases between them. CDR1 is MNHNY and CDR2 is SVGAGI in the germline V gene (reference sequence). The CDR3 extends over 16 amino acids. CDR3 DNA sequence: TGTGCCAGCCTGCAATACAGGCGAGGGAGCTCCTACGAGCAGTACTTC. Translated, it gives CASLQYRRGSSYEQYF.

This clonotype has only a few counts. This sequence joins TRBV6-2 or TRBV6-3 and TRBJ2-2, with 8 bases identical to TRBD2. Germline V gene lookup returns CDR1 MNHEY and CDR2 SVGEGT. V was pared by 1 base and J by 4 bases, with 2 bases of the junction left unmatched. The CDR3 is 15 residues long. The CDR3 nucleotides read TGTGCCAGCAGTTACTTAGCGGGACCCACCGGGGAGCTGTTTTTT. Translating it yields CASSYLAGPTGELFF.

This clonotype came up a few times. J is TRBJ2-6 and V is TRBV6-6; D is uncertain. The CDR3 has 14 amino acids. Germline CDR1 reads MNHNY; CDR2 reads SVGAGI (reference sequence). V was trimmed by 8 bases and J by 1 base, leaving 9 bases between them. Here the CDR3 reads CASRFWSGANVLTF. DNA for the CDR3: TGTGCCAGCCGTTTTTGGTCTGGGGCCAACGTCCTGACTTTC.

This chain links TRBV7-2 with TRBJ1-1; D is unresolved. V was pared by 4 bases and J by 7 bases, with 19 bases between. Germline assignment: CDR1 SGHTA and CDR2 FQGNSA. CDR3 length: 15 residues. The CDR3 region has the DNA TGTGCCAGCAGCTATACCGGGCCCCTAGACGGTGAAGCTTTCTTT. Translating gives CASSYTGPLDGEAFF.

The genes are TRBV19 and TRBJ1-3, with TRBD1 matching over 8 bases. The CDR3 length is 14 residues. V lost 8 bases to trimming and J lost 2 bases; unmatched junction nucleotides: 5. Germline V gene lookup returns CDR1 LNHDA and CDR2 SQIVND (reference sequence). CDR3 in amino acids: CASGQGRTGNTIYF. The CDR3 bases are TGTGCCAGTGGACAGGGAAGGACTGGAAACACCATATATTTT.

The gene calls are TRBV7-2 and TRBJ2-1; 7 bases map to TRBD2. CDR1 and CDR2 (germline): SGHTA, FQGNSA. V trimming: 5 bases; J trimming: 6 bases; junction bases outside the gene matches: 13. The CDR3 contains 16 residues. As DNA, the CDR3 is TGTGCCAGCAGCGAAGAGGCGGGTAGCGGGCGCAATGAGCAGTTCTTC. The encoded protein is CASSEEAGSGRNEQFF.